This TCR beta chain appears in the sequencing data of a study of neurological immune-mediated disorders. Template-switch 5'RACE cDNA synthesis added a 10-nucleotide unique molecular identifier. Every sequencing run generated in excess of 180 million TCR-beta sequences. These sequences covered 15-18 subjects. MiXCR, applied by TCRdb to the 5' RACE reads, yields one record per CDR3 protein. This table holds over 55,000 distinct CDR3 sequences, over 8.5% found once. General study findings and limits: HTLV-1-associated myelopathy showed the most TCR clonal expansion; multiple sclerosis the least, below healthy controls.

V was clipped by 4 bases and J by 6 bases; unmatched bases: 5. CDR3 length equals 15 residues. Time point defined: longitudinal time-point 1 (baseline). The unsorted libraries originated from 2 million PBMCs that had been stored at -80 C. This clonotype has a count of ten or more. Its cognate antigen is unknown. This TCR derives from a male donor with HTLV-1-associated myelopathy (HAM/TSP). Sequencing used PBMCs. The chain carries TRBV12-3 or TRBV12-4 and TRBJ1-6; TRBD1 agrees at 8 bases. The CDR3 bases are TGTGCCAGCAGTTCCGGAACAGGGGGTAATTCACCCCTCCACTTT. Translated, it gives CASSSGTGGNSPLHF.